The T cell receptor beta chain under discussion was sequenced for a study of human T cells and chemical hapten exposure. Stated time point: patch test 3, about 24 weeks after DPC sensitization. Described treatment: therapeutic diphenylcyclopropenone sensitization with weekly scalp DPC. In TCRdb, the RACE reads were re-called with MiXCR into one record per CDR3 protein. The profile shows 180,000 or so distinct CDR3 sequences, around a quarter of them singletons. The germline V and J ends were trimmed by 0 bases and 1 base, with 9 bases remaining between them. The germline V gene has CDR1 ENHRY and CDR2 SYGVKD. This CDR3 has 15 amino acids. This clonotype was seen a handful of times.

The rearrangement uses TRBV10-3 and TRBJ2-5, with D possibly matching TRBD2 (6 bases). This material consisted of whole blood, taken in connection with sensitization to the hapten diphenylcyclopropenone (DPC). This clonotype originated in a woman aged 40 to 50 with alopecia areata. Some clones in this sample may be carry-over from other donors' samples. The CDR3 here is CAISESTGAQETQYF. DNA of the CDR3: TGTGCCATCAGTGAGTCGACGGGAGCCCAAGAGACCCAGTACTTC.